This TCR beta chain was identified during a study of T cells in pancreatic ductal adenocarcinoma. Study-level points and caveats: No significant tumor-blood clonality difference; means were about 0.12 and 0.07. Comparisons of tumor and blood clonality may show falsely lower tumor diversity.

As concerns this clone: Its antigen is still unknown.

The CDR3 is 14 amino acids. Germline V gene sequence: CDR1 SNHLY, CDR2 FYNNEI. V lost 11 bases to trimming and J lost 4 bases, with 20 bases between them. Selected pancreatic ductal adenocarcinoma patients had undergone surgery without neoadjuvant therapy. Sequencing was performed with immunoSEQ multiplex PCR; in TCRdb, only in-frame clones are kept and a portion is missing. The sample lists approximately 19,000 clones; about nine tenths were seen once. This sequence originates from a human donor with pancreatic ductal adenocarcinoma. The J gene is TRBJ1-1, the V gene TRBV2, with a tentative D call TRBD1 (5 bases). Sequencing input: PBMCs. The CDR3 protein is CAGARTLRGTEAFF. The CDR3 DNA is TGTGCCGGGGCCCGGACGCTAAGAGGCACTGAAGCTTTCTTT.